This TCR beta chain emerged from a study of blood T cell repertoires in COVID-19. CDR3 length equals 15 residues. Trimming removed 0 bases from V and 0 bases from J, with 9 bases in between. CDR1 is SGDLS and CDR2 is YYNGEE in the germline V gene. Study processing details: Counts of nucleated cells, estimated from reference gene primer amplification, were obtained. The repertoire was sequenced with immunoSEQ multiplex PCR; TCRdb's copy has only in-frame clones and lacks some. V, J and clone size derive from that table, while D and trimming were established from the DNA sequence. The data show about 320,000 clones, 85% to 95% seen once. Participant ages covered roughly 18 to 90 years across about two dozen US areas. Categorization into cohorts depended on clinical history that participants reported.

The chain joins TRBV9 to TRBJ1-2; D is ambiguous. The receptor was derived from a woman aged 25 to 39 who had been exposed to COVID-19. The sequencing sample was made of PBMCs or T cells enriched from blood (not recorded which). CDR3: CASSVAAGTNYGYTF. Here the CDR3 DNA reads TGTGCCAGCAGCGTAGCCGCCGGGACTAACTATGGCTACACCTTC.